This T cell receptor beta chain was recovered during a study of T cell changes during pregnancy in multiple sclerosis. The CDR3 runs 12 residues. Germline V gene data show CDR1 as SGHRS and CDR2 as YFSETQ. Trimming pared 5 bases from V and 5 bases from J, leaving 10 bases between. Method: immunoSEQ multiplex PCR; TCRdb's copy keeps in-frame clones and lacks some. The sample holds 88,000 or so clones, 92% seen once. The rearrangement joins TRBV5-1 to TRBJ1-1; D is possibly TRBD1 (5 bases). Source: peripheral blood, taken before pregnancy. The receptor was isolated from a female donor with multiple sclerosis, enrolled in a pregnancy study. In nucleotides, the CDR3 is TGCGCCAGCAGGGACGGGGGTACTGAAGCTTTCTTT. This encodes CASRDGGTEAFF.